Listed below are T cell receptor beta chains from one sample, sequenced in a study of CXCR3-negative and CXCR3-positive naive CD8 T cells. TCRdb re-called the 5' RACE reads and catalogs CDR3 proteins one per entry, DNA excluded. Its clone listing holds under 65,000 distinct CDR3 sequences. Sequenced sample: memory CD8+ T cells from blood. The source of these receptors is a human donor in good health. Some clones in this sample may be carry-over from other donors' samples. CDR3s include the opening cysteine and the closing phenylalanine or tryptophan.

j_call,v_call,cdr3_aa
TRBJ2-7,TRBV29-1,CSVRDRTSEQYF
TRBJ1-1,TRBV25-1,CASSGGTGKNTEAFF
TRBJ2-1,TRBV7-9,CASSSGQGGTYNEQFF
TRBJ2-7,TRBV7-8,CASSPTGQGWEQYF
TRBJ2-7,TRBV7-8,CASSTHWTSGRRAGENEQYF
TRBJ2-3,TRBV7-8,CASSLSPGNTDTQYF
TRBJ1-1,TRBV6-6,CASTAANTEAFF
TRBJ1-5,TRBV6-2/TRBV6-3,CASSYSTAGSQPQHF
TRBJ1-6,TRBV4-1,CASSQVGKSNSPLHF
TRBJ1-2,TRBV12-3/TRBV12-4,CASSLRDSPYGYTF
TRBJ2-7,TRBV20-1,CSARPPGREVHEQYF
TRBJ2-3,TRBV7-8,CASSLEDRRTDTQYF
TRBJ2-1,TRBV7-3,CASSLLGGNEQFF
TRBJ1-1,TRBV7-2,CASSLEGDLNTEAFF
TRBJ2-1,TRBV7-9,CASSLIGQGDFEQFF
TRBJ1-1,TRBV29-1,CSVELGLYENTEAFF
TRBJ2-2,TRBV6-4,CASSHHPGGTGVLFF
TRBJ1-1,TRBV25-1,CASSLTGVNAEAFF
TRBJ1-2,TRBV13,CASSLYLGDYGYTF
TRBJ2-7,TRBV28,CASRLQGATNEQYF
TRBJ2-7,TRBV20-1,CSADVTGTPSYEQYF
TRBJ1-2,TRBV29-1,CSLTDPEGGYTF
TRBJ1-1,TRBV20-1,CSARGGQDTEAFF
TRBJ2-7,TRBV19,CASGIDEFYSYEQYF
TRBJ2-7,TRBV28,CASSLRTDYEQYF
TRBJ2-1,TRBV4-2,CASSQAQGQGYNEQFF
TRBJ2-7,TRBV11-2,CASSLDRPDEQYF
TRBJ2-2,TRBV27,CASSLYMPNTGELFF
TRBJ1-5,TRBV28,CASTLTGLAQPQHF
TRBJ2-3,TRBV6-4,CASSPGTDTQYF
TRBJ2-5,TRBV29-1,CSARGQLGETQYF
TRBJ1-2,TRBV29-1,CSVLEVGYYGYTF
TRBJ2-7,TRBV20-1,CSASPSSAYEQYF
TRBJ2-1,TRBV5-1,CASSPSRPGTYNEQFF
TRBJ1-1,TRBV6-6,CASSYLIQGEAFF